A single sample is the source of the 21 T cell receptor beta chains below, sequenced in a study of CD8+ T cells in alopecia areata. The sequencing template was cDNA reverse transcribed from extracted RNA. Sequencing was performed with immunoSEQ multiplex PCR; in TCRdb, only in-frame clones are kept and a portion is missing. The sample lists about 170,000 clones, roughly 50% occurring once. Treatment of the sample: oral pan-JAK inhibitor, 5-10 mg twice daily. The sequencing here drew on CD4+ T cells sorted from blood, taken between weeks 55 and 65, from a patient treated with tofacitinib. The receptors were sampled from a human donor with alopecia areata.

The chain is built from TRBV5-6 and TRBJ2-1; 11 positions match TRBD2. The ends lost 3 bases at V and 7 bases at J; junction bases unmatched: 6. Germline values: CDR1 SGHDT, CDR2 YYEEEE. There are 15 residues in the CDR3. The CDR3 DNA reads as TGTGCCAGCAGCTCTAGCGGGGGGTCCTGGAATGAGCAGTTCTTC. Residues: CASSSSGGSWNEQFF.

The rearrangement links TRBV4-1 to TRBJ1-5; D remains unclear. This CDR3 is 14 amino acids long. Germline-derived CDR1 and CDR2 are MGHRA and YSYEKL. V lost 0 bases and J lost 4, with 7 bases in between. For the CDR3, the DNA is TGCGCCAGCAGCCAAGAGAGTAGGAATCAGCCCCAGCATTTT. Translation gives CASSQESRNQPQHF.

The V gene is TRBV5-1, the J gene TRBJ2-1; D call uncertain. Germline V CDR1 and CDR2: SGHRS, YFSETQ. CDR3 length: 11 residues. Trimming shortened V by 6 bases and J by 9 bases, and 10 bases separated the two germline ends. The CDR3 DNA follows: TGCGCCAGCACTAGTAATAGTGAGCAGTTCTTC. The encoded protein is CASTSNSEQFF. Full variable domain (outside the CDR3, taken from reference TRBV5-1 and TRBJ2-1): KAGVTQTPRYLIKTRGQQVTLSCSPISGHRSVSWYQQTPGQGLQFLFEYFSETQRNKGNFPGRFSGRQFSNSRSEMNVSTLELGDSALYLCASTSNSEQFFGPGTRLTVL.

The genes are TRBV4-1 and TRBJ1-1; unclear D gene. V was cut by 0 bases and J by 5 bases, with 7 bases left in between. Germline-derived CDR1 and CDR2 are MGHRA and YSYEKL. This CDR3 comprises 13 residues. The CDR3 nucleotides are TGCGCCAGCAGCCAAGAGTTGTGGACTGAAGCTTTCTTT. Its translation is CASSQELWTEAFF.

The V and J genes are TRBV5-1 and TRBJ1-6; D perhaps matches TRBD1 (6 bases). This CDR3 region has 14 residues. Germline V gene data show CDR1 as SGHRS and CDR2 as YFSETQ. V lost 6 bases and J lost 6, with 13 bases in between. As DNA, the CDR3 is TGCGCCAGCACGCTACAGGGCCCTAATTCACCCCTCCACTTT. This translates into CASTLQGPNSPLHF.

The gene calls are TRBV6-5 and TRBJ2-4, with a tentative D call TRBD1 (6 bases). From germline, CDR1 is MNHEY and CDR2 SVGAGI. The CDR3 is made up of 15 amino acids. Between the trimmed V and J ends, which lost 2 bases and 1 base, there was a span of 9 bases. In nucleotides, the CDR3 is TGTGCCAGCAGTTACCTCACAGGGGCCAAAAACATTCAGTACTTC. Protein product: CASSYLTGAKNIQYF.

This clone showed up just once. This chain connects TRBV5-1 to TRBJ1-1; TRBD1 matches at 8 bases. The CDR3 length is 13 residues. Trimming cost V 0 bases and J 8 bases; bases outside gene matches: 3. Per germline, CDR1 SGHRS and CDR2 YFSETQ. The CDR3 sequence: CASSLGRDREAFF. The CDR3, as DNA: TGCGCCAGCAGCTTGGGTCGGGACAGGGAAGCTTTCTTT.

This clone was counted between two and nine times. The CDR3 coding sequence is TGTGCCAGTAGCGGGGCGATGGCGGGCGAGCAGTACTTC. Translation: CASSGAMAGEQYF. J is TRBJ2-7 and V is TRBV19, with D perhaps assigned TRBD1 or TRBD2 (5 bases each). With 6 bases removed from V and 6 bases from J, the gap between germline ends came to 15 bases. The CDR3 has 13 amino acids. Germline V gene data show CDR1 as LNHDA and CDR2 as SQIVND (reference sequence).

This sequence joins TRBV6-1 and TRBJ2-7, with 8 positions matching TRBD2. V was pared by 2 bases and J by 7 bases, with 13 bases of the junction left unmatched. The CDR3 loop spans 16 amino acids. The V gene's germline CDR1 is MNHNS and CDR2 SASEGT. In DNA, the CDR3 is TGTGCCAGCAGTGAAAATCCAGCGGGGGCCCTTCGGGAGCAGTACTTC. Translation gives CASSENPAGALREQYF.

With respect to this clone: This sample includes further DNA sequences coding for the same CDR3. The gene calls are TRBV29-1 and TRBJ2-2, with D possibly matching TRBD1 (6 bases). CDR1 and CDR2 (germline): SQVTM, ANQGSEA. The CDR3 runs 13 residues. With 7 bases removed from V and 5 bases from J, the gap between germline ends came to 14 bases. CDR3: CSGGQGRTGELFF. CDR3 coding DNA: TGCAGCGGTGGGCAGGGGCGAACCGGGGAGCTGTTTTTT.

Here the CDR3 reads CSVEPSGAPYTQYF. The CDR3 DNA follows: TGCAGCGTTGAGCCTAGCGGGGCCCCATATACGCAGTATTTT. The chain couples TRBV29-1 to TRBJ2-3, with 9 bases fitting TRBD2. V was pared by 3 bases and J by 7 bases, with 8 bases of the junction left unmatched. The germline CDR1 and CDR2 sequences are SQVTM and ANQGSEA. The CDR3 extends over 14 amino acids.

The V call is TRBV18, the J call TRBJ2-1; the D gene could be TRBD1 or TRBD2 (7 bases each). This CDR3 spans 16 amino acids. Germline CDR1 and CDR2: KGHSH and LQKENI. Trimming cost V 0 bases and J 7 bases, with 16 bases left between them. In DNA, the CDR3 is TGTGCCAGCTCACCACCCCAGGCAGGGGGGGGGAATGAGCAGTTCTTC. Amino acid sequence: CASSPPQAGGGNEQFF. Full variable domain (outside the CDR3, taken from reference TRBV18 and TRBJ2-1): NAGVMQNPRHLVRRRGQEARLRCSPMKGHSHVYWYRQLPEEGLKFMVYLQKENIIDESGMPKERFSAEFPKEGPSILRIQQVVRGDSAAYFCASSPPQAGGGNEQFFGPGTRLTVL.

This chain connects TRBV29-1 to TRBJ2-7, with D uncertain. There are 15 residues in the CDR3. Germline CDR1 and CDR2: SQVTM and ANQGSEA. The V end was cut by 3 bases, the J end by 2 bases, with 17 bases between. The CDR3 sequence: CSVDTLRGSAYEQYF. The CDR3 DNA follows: TGCAGCGTTGATACCCTTCGCGGCAGCGCCTACGAGCAGTACTTC.

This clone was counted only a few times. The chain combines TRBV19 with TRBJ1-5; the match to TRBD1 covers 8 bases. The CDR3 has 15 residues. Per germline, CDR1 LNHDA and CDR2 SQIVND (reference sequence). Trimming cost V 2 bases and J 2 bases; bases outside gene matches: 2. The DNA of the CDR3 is TGTGCCAGTAGTATACAGGGGGCGGGCAATCAGCCCCAGCATTTT. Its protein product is CASSIQGAGNQPQHF.

CDR3 in amino acids: CASSPRTGADTEAFF. The CDR3, as DNA: TGTGCCAGCAGCCCGCGGACAGGGGCCGACACTGAAGCTTTCTTT. The chain links TRBV9 to TRBJ1-1, with 9 bases fitting TRBD1. Unmatched junction bases numbered 7, after V lost 4 bases and J lost 3 bases. CDR1 and CDR2 from the germline V gene are SGDLS and YYNGEE. The CDR3 extends over 15 amino acids. The whole variable domain, filled in from reference TRBV9 and TRBJ1-1, reads DSGVTQTPKHLITATGQRVTLRCSPRSGDLSVYWYQQSLDQGLQFLIQYYNGEERAKGNILERFSAQQFPDLHSELNLSSLELGDSALYFCASSPRTGADTEAFFGQGTRLTVV.

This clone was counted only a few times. Here the CDR3 reads CASSGAGSGQETQYF. Written as DNA, the CDR3 is TGTGCCAGTAGTGGCGCGGGAAGCGGCCAAGAGACCCAGTACTTC. The rearrangement uses TRBV19 and TRBJ2-5, with D possibly matching TRBD2 (6 bases). This CDR3 comprises 15 residues. CDR1 is LNHDA and CDR2 is SQIVND in the germline V gene (reference sequence). V gave up 5 bases and J gave up 1 base, with 14 bases separating them. The variable domain in full, completed from reference TRBV19 and TRBJ2-5, reads DGGITQSPKYLFRKEGQNVTLSCEQNLNHDAMYWYRQDPGQGLRLIYYSQIVNDFQKGDIAEGYSVSREKKESFPLTVTSAQKNPTAFYLCASSGAGSGQETQYFGPGTRLLVL.

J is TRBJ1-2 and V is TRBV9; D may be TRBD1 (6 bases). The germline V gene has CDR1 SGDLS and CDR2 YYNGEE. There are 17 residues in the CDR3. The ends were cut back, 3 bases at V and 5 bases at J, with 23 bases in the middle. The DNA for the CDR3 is TGTGCCAGCAGCGCGCAGGACAGTGGGGCCCGAGGGTATGGCTACACCTTC. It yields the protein CASSAQDSGARGYGYTF.

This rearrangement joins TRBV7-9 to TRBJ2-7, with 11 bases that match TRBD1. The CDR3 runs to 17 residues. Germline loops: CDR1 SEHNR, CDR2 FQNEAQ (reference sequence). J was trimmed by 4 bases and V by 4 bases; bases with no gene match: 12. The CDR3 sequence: CASSSLSSDRGLYEQYF. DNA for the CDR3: TGTGCCAGCAGCTCCCTGTCCTCGGACAGGGGGCTGTACGAGCAGTACTTC.

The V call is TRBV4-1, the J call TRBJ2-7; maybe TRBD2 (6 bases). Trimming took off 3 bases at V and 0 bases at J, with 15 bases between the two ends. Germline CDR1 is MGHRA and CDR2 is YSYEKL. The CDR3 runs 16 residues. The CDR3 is CASSHPVGGSSYEQYF. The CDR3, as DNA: TGCGCCAGCAGCCATCCTGTGGGAGGAAGCTCCTACGAGCAGTACTTC.

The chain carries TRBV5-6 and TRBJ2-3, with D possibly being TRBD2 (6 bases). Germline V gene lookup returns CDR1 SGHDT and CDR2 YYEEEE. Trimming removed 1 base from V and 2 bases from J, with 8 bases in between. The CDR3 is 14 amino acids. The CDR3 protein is CASSLTGATDTQYF. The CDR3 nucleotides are TGTGCCAGCAGCTTGACGGGAGCCACAGATACGCAGTATTTT.

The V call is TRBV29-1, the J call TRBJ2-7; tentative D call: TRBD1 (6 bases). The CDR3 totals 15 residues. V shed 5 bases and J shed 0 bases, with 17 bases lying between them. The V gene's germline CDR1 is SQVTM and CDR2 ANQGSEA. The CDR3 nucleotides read TGCAGCGTTCTTTACAGGGTTCGTCTCTCCTACGAGCAGTACTTC. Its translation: CSVLYRVRLSYEQYF.